This TCR beta chain originates from a study of shared T cell receptors in the human thymus (dated by TCRdb to the early 2020s). Study-level background: The study investigated the way shared, self-reactive T-cell receptor alpha chains are produced in the human thymus.

Libraries came from the immunoSEQ multiplex PCR assay. What TCRdb holds here is the immuneACCESS table cut down to in-frame rearrangements. Part of the clones is not present; checked against another copy, under half of the missing clones reflect an unresolved V gene, and the others are unexplained. For this sample there are hundreds of thousands of clones; more than 70% appear just once. The leading ten clones occupy roughly 0.0086% of the sample. A note on this clone: Its antigen remains unidentified. No qualities accompany the bases; no much larger clone lies one base away.

The sample also formed part of further work on human thymus T cells. According to the second study: In Finland, the donors were immunologically healthy infants who were having open corrective cardiac surgery for congenital heart defects. The thymus tissue came from surgical resects taken out during corrective cardiac surgery. Both the thymic and the peripheral blood repertoires appeared to show biased V and J gene segment usage. The related research reported highly overlapping thymic TCR repertoires among unrelated individuals. The study used roughly eight infant thymus samples plus four related peripheral blood samples to characterize TCR alpha and beta repertoires. Donor ages ranged from roughly 6 to 250 days, and the cohort comprised over five male and two female infants. After being mechanically released from the tissue, thymocytes were kept at -70 degrees C in pellets of roughly 9.5-31 million cells. A QIAsymphony instrument was used to extract genomic DNA from frozen cell pellets. TCRB and TCRAD loci were amplified from a standardized quantity of quality-controlled genomic DNA using the immunoSEQ multiplex PCR assay. The amplicons spanned the V(D)J region and were long enough to cover the CDR3 and allow V and J genes to be identified. Amplicon sequencing was performed on an Illumina platform through the commercial immunoSEQ service. Primer bias and sequencing errors were corrected as previously described, and TCRAD and TCRB were defined on the basis of the IMGT database. The repertoires were analysed using immunoSEQ Analyzer 3.0 and VDJTools for basic statistics, V/J segment usage, diversity estimates, rarefaction and pairwise overlap. Chao1, ChaoE, Efron-Thisted, Shannon and inverse Simpson indices were used to estimate diversity, which was also estimated on datasets down-sampled to the smallest sample. For repertoire overlap, CDR3 nucleotide sequence, V gene and J gene had to match strictly, and clustering was done by Jaccard-based multidimensional scaling. On average, thymus samples yielded roughly 800,000 unique TCRB clonotypes, whereas blood samples yielded about 80,000.

This TCR came from a boy in the first two years of life with a congenital heart defect. Donor details come from another sample of the same person, matched by shared clones. Sequenced material: thymocytes.

The sequenced DNA: TGTGCCAGCAGTCCCCACCCGGGACAGAATCAGCCCCAGCATTTT. It codes for CASSPHPGQNQPQHF. The V and J genes are TRBV28 and TRBJ1-5, with 7 central nucleotides matching TRBD1. Inclusive of the bounding cysteine and phenylalanine, the CDR3 is 15 residues long. Here the CDR3 DNA is all that survives: 45 bases in frame from base 1. Reading the germline V gene gives CDR1 MDHEN and CDR2 SYDVKM. V is trimmed back by 5 bases and J by 4 bases, and the junction contains 8 bases that no gene match accounts for.